Below are 30 T cell receptor beta chains sequenced from a single sample in a study of vaccination and CD4 T cells after COVID-19. For these receptors, no antigen is known. Time point meaning: late sampling 161 to 241 days after vaccination in a few convalescent patients. Treatment indicated: roughly 10-day PBMC culture with coronavirus spike peptide pools or control peptides (ViraFEST assay). Once obtained from cultured CD4+ T cells, the DNA was sequenced using the Oncomine TCR Beta short-read assay. TCRdb ran MiXCR on the PCR reads and lists one entry per CDR3 protein. The table has 20,000 to 25,000 distinct CDR3 sequences, about 46% seen once. The specimen was CD4+ T cells from blood, cultured in vitro, collected about 7 months after SARS-CoV-2 vaccination. These TCRs come from a human donor who had recovered from COVID-19.

The chain carries TRBV20-1 and TRBJ2-5, with no clear D. The CDR3 extends over 13 amino acids. CDR1 is DFQATT and CDR2 is SNEGSKA in the germline V gene (reference sequence). Trimming stripped 6 bases from V and 1 base from J, with 12 bases between. The DNA of the CDR3 is TGCAGTGCCACTACCCAGACCCAAGAGACCCAGTACTTC. This gives the protein CSATTQTQETQYF.

This chain connects TRBV2 to TRBJ1-5, with D unclear. V lost 5 bases and J lost 0, with 11 bases in between. Germline V gives CDR1 SNHLY, CDR2 FYNNEI. The CDR3 covers 15 residues. CDR3 in DNA: TGTGCCAGCAGTCCCCGGTGGGGTAGCAATCAGCCCCAGCATTTT. This codes for CASSPRWGSNQPQHF.

This sequence joins TRBV6-1 and TRBJ2-7; no clear D gene. The CDR3 runs to 13 residues. Trimming removed 1 base at V and 0 bases at J, with 4 bases between. The germline gives CDR1 MNHNS, CDR2 SASEGT. The CDR3 sequence is CASSEVLSYEQYF. The CDR3 nucleotides read TGTGCCAGCAGTGAAGTCCTCTCCTACGAGCAGTACTTC.

The V gene is TRBV6-1, the J gene TRBJ1-1; D remains ambiguous. This CDR3 has 14 residues. Trimming shortened V by 6 bases and J by 5 bases, and 16 bases separated the two germline ends. The germline V gene has CDR1 MNHNS and CDR2 SASEGT. CDR3 loop: CASSSPNMGTEAFF. CDR3 DNA sequence: TGTGCCAGCAGCTCCCCTAACATGGGGACTGAAGCTTTCTTT.

J is TRBJ2-7 and V is TRBV6-1, with D possibly being TRBD1 (5 bases). The CDR3 has 15 amino acids. The germline V and J ends were trimmed by 10 bases and 3 bases, with 22 bases remaining between them. Germline V CDR1 and CDR2: MNHNS, SASEGT. CDR3 in amino acids: CANPLGWGRIYEQYF. The CDR3 region has the DNA TGTGCCAATCCCTTAGGTTGGGGCCGAATCTACGAGCAGTACTTC.

This clonotype was counted a few times. The chain is built from TRBV4-1 and TRBJ2-5; 8 positions agree with TRBD2. V lost 5 bases, J lost 2 bases, and 4 bases stayed unmatched. CDR3 length: 14 residues. The germline V gene has CDR1 MGHRA and CDR2 YSYEKL. CDR3 in DNA: TGCGCCAGCAGCGCGGGGGGTTTACAAGAGACCCAGTACTTC. Protein sequence: CASSAGGLQETQYF.

A single count supports this clonotype. CDR3 region: CASSPATGTSRETQYF. The CDR3 nucleotides are TGTGCCAGCTCACCAGCTACCGGGACTAGTAGGGAGACCCAGTACTTC. This chain joins TRBV18 and TRBJ2-5; 8 bases map to TRBD2. CDR3 length: 16 amino acids. The V and J ends lost 2 bases and 5 bases, in that order; junction bases with no gene match: 10. The germline V gene has CDR1 KGHSH and CDR2 LQKENI.

The CDR3 coding sequence is TGTGCCAGCAGTACCTCAGTGGGGGATACGCAGTATTTT. It translates to CASSTSVGDTQYF. The chain has TRBV28 and TRBJ2-3, with D hard to call. This CDR3 has 13 amino acids. Looked up from germline, CDR1 is MDHEN and CDR2 is SYDVKM. V was clipped by 5 bases and J by 6 bases, with 12 bases between them.

The chain uses TRBV20-1 and TRBJ2-1; 14 bases are shared with TRBD2. This CDR3 is built from 15 residues. The germline gives CDR1 DFQATT, CDR2 SNEGSKA (reference sequence). Trimming took 5 bases from V and 7 from J; bases not matched to a gene: 7. The CDR3 protein is CSAEGTSGSSNEQFF. The CDR3 DNA is TGCAGTGCTGAAGGGACTAGCGGGAGTTCGAATGAGCAGTTCTTC.

V and J are TRBV20-1 and TRBJ2-3; the match to TRBD2 covers 12 bases. CDR1 and CDR2 (germline): DFQATT, SNEGSKA (reference sequence). Trimming cost V 0 bases and J 4 bases; bases outside gene matches: 8. The CDR3 consists of 17 residues. CDR3 sequence (DNA): TGCAGTGCTAGAGATTATAGGCTAGCGGGGGGGTCAGATACGCAGTATTTT. Translated: CSARDYRLAGGSDTQYF.

The J gene is TRBJ2-5, the V gene TRBV20-1; a weak D match, TRBD2 (5 bases). Germline CDR1 and CDR2: DFQATT and SNEGSKA (reference sequence). The CDR3 contains 14 residues. V shed 2 bases and J shed 5 bases, with 15 bases lying between them. CDR3 amino acids: CSARPPPTGETQYF. As DNA, the CDR3 is TGCAGTGCTAGACCACCTCCGACGGGGGAGACCCAGTACTTC.

The rearrangement uses TRBV7-2 and TRBJ2-3; D unclear. Germline V gene sequence: CDR1 SGHTA, CDR2 FQGNSA. V was shortened by 5 bases and J by 7 bases, with 13 bases between the two germline ends. The CDR3 sequence is 13 residues long. The CDR3 region is CASSPGLQNTQYF. The DNA for the CDR3 is TGTGCCAGCAGCCCCGGGCTCCAGAATACGCAGTATTTT.

The CDR3, as DNA: TGTGCCAGCAGCCCCACTATGGGGGGGCCTGGATACGAGCAGTACTTC. Amino acid sequence: CASSPTMGGPGYEQYF. The chain combines TRBV7-9 with TRBJ2-7, with D possibly matching TRBD2 (7 bases). CDR3 length: 16 residues. The germline V and J ends were trimmed by 5 bases and 4 bases, with 21 bases remaining between them. CDR1 SEHNR and CDR2 FQNEAQ come from the germline V gene (reference sequence).

The J gene is TRBJ2-5, the V gene TRBV6-1; D is possibly TRBD1 (6 bases). CDR3 size: 11 residues. Germline V gene sequence: CDR1 MNHNS, CDR2 SASEGT. V dropped 5 bases and J dropped 14 bases, with 15 bases sitting between them. CDR3 amino acids: CASSNRANSYF. In nucleotides, the CDR3 is TGTGCCAGCAGTAACAGGGCCAACTCTTACTTC.

This clonotype was counted a few times. CDR3 in DNA: TGTGCCAGCAGCTTTCAGGAGGGGGCGCGCACTGAAGCTTTCTTT. This gives the protein CASSFQEGARTEAFF. V and J are TRBV7-9 and TRBJ1-1, with TRBD1 identical over 7 bases. The trim removed 3 bases at V and 4 bases at J, leaving 8 bases unmatched. Germline assignment: CDR1 SEHNR and CDR2 FQNEAQ (reference sequence). The CDR3 totals 15 residues.

The table lists this clonotype with a few counts. The J gene is TRBJ2-3, the V gene TRBV7-9; 11 bases are shared with TRBD2. Per the germline V gene, CDR1 is SEHNR and CDR2 is FQNEAQ (reference sequence). V was pared by 3 bases and J by 2 bases, with 4 bases of the junction left unmatched. The CDR3 sequence is 16 residues long. The CDR3 loop is CASSLGLADPTDTQYF. DNA of the CDR3: TGTGCCAGCAGCTTGGGACTAGCGGACCCCACAGATACGCAGTATTTT.

The chain couples TRBV20-1 to TRBJ2-5, with no clear D. Germline V lookup: CDR1 DFQATT, CDR2 SNEGSKA (reference sequence). The V end lost 2 bases, the J end lost 7 bases, and 14 bases lay between the germline ends. This CDR3 spans 13 amino acids. CDR3 protein: CSARPVFPPTQYF. The CDR3 DNA reads TGCAGTGCTAGACCGGTATTCCCTCCGACCCAGTACTTC.

The genes are TRBV7-9 and TRBJ1-1; TRBD1 is a possible D gene (5 bases). The V gene's germline CDR1 is SEHNR and CDR2 FQNEAQ (reference sequence). This CDR3 comprises 15 residues. Trimming shortened V by 1 base and J by 5 bases, and 14 bases separated the two germline ends. This CDR3 is CASSLVGRDVTEAFF. CDR3 bases: TGTGCCAGCAGCTTAGTGGGCAGGGATGTGACTGAAGCTTTCTTT.

This clonotype turned up a few times. V is TRBV7-3 and J is TRBJ2-3; 10 nucleotides align to TRBD1. V dropped 4 bases and J dropped 4; count of bases not matched to a gene: 2. Per the germline V gene, CDR1 is SGHTA and CDR2 is FQGTGA. The CDR3 extends over 14 amino acids. The CDR3, as DNA: TGTGCCAGCAGCTGGGGGACAGGGGCAGATACGCAGTATTTT. It specifies CASSWGTGADTQYF.

This clonotype was counted between two and nine times. V and J are TRBV12-3 or TRBV12-4 and TRBJ1-5; a possible D gene is TRBD1 (5 bases). V dropped 6 bases and J dropped 4 bases, with 10 bases sitting between them. The CDR3 consists of 13 residues. The CDR3 loop is CASRNRFNQPQHF. The CDR3, as DNA: TGTGCCAGCAGGAACAGGTTTAATCAGCCCCAGCATTTT.

This clonotype was counted only a few times. The chain joins TRBV7-9 to TRBJ1-1; D gene ambiguous. This CDR3 is 13 amino acids long. Germline V gives CDR1 SEHNR, CDR2 FQNEAQ (reference sequence). V lost 5 bases and J 3 bases, leaving 10 bases between the germline ends. The CDR3 here is CASSVRWDTEAFF. The CDR3 region has the DNA TGTGCCAGCAGCGTCCGGTGGGACACTGAAGCTTTCTTT.

J is TRBJ2-5 and V is TRBV11-2; 9 bases map to TRBD2. The CDR3 spans 16 residues. With V trimmed by 0 bases and J by 2 bases, 4 bases remained unmatched. Germline V gene lookup returns CDR1 SGHAT and CDR2 FQNNGV. CDR3 residues: CASSLEAGGWQETQYF. In nucleotides, the CDR3 is TGTGCCAGCAGCTTAGAGGCGGGAGGGTGGCAAGAGACCCAGTACTTC.

In this sample, this clonotype turned up a few times. The chain links TRBV20-1 to TRBJ2-3; D is perhaps TRBD1 (5 bases). The CDR3 totals 13 residues. V lost 6 bases and J 5 bases, leaving 15 bases between the germline ends. Germline V gene lookup returns CDR1 DFQATT and CDR2 SNEGSKA (reference sequence). DNA for the CDR3: TGCAGTGCCATCCGACAGCATAGAGATACGCAGTATTTT. Translation gives CSAIRQHRDTQYF.

The CDR3 DNA reads TGCAGTGCAGGACTTAGCGGGGGTTTGTATGAGCAGTTCTTC. The encoded protein is CSAGLSGGLYEQFF. V is TRBV20-1 and J is TRBJ2-1; 9 bases align to TRBD2. Germline V CDR1 and CDR2: DFQATT, SNEGSKA (reference sequence). The CDR3 consists of 14 residues. V shed 6 bases, J shed 8 bases, and the junction held 11 bases outside the gene matches.

This clonotype occurred once. The gene calls are TRBV30 and TRBJ1-6; D perhaps matches TRBD1 (5 bases). Germline lookup yields CDR1 GTSNPN and CDR2 SVGIG (reference sequence). The V and J ends lost 7 bases and 8 bases respectively, with 21 bases between them. CDR3 length: 15 residues. The CDR3 DNA follows: TGTGCCTCTGGATCCTACGGGGCCCAGTATTCACCCCTCCACTTT. Translating it yields CASGSYGAQYSPLHF. Based on the CDR3 plus reference TRBV30 and TRBJ1-6, the full variable domain is SQTIHQWPATLVQPVGSPLSLECTVEGTSNPNLYWYRQAAGRGLQLLFYSVGIGQISSEVPQNLSASRPQDRQFILSSKKLLLSDSGFYLCASGSYGAQYSPLHFGNGTRLTVT.

The J gene is TRBJ2-7, the V gene TRBV10-3; 9 bases line up with TRBD1. The CDR3 is made up of 20 amino acids. The germline V gene has CDR1 ENHRY and CDR2 SYGVKD. J lost 6 bases, V lost 1 base, and 22 bases had no gene match. The CDR3 reads CAISEWTGAGDSLGGGEQYF. The CDR3 DNA reads TGTGCCATCAGTGAGTGGACAGGGGCCGGTGATTCCTTAGGTGGGGGCGAGCAGTACTTC.

A word on this clonotype: Germline and junction disagree at one end, which may indicate a read error. V is TRBV7-7 and J is TRBJ2-1; D uncertain. Germline V gene data show CDR1 as SSHAT and CDR2 as FNYEAQ (reference sequence). CDR3 length: 15 residues. CDR3 DNA: TGTGCTAGCAGCTTAGATGCGGCCCCCTACAATGAGCAGTTCTTC. The encoded protein is CASSLDAAPYNEQFF.

The chain employs TRBV7-2 and TRBJ2-1, with 8 bases identical to TRBD2. CDR3 size: 16 residues. Germline CDR1 reads SGHTA; CDR2 reads FQGNSA. V gave up 4 bases and J gave up 0 bases; unmatched junction bases: 5. DNA of the CDR3: TGTGCCAGCAGCTCGAGCGGGAGCTCCTCCTACAATGAGCAGTTCTTC. Its translation is CASSSSGSSSYNEQFF.

The chain joins TRBV10-3 to TRBJ2-1, with TRBD2 identical over 9 bases. This CDR3 has 16 residues. Trimming cost V 10 bases and J 10 bases; bases outside gene matches: 20. Per germline, CDR1 ENHRY and CDR2 SYGVKD. The CDR3 protein is CASSPVLAGGPEEQFF. The CDR3 nucleotides are TGTGCCAGCAGCCCTGTTCTGGCGGGAGGGCCCGAGGAGCAGTTCTTC.

V is TRBV4-1 and J is TRBJ1-1, with no clear D. The V end lost 1 base, the J end lost 0 bases, and 6 bases lay between the germline ends. Germline V gene data show CDR1 as MGHRA and CDR2 as YSYEKL. CDR3 length: 14 residues. CDR3 in DNA: TGCGCCAGCAGCCAAGTACTGATGAACACTGAAGCTTTCTTT. Translated: CASSQVLMNTEAFF.